Here is one T cell receptor beta chain with its context. The target antigen is unknown. Some clones are missing from TCRdb's copy, which holds only in-frame ones; the method was immunoSEQ multiplex PCR. The profile covers roughly 120,000 clones, with over 75% appearing a single time and approximately 2.3% taken by the ten largest. The data are from a study of cytomegalovirus exposure and HLA in healthy donors. Study findings and constraints: Despite most TCR sequences being rare, some public TCRs occurred in many donors.

The CDR3 is 15 amino acids. Germline values: CDR1 KGHSH, CDR2 LQKENI. Trimming pared 6 bases from V and 8 bases from J, leaving 20 bases between. This sequence joins TRBV18 and TRBJ1-3; D is uncertain. The TCR comes from a woman aged 30 to 39 in good health and CMV-seronegative. The sample was PBMCs. DNA for the CDR3: TGTGCCAGCTCCCTTACTCGAGGGATTGCGGACACCATATATTTT. Its protein product is CASSLTRGIADTIYF.